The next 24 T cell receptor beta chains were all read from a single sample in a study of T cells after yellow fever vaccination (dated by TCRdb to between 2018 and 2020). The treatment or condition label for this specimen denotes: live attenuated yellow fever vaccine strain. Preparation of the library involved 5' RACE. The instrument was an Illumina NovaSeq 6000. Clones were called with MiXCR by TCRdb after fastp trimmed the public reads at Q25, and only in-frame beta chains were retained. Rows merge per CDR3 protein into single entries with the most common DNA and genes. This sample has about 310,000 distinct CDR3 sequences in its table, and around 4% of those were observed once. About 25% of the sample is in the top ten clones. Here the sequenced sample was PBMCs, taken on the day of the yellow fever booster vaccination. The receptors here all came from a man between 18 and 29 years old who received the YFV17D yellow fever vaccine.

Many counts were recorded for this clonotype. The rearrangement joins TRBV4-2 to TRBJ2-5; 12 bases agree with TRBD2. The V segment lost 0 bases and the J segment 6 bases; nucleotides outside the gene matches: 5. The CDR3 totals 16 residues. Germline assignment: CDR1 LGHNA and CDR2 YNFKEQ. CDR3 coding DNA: TGTGCCAGCAGCCAAGAACTAGCGGGGGGCAGGAAGACCCAGTACTTC. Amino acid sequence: CASSQELAGGRKTQYF.

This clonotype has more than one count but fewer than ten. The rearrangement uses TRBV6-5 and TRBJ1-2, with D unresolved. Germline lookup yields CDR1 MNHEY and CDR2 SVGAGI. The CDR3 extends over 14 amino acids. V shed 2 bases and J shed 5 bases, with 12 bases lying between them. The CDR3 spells CASSYTSETYGYTF. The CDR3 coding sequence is TGTGCCAGCAGTTACACATCAGAGACTTATGGCTACACCTTC.

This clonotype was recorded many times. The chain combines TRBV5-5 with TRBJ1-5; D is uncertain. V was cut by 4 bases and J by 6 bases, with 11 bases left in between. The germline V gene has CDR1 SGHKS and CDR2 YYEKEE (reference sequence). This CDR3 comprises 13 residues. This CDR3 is CASSLGPTQPQHF. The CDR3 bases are TGTGCCAGCAGCCTTGGACCAACTCAGCCCCAGCATTTT.

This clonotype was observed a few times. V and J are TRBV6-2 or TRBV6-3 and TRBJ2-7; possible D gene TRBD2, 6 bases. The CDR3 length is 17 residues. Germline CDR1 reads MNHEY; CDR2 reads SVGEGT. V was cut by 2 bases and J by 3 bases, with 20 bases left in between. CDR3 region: CASSYLIGGIPDYEQYF. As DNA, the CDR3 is TGTGCCAGCAGTTACCTTATTGGGGGGATCCCCGACTACGAGCAGTACTTC.

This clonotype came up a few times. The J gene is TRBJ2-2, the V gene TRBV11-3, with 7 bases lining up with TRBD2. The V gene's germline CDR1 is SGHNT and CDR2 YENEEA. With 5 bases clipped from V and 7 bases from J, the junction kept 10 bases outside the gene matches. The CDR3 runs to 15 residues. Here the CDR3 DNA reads TGTGCCAGCAGCGCGGGGGTCCAGGGAGTCGGGGAGCTGTTTTTT. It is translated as CASSAGVQGVGELFF.

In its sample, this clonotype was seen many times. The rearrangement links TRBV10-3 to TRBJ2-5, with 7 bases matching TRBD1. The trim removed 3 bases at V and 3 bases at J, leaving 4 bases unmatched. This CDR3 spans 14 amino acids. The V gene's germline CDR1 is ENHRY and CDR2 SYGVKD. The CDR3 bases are TGTGCCATCAGTGAAACCGGGACAGAAGAGACCCAGTACTTC. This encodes CAISETGTEETQYF.

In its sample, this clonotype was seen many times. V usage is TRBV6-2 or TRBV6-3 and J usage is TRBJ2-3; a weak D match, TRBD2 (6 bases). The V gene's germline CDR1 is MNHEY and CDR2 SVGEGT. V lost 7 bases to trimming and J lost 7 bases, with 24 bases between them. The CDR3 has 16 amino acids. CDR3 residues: CASKPHLEGWGNTQYF. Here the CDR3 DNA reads TGTGCCAGCAAACCCCACCTGGAGGGGTGGGGAAATACGCAGTATTTT.

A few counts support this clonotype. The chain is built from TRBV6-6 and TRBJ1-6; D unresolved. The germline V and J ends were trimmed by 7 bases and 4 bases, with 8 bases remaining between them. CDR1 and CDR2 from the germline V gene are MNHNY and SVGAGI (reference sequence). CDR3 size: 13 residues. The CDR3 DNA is TGTGCCAGCAAGGTCTCTTATAATTCACCCCTCCACTTT. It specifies CASKVSYNSPLHF.

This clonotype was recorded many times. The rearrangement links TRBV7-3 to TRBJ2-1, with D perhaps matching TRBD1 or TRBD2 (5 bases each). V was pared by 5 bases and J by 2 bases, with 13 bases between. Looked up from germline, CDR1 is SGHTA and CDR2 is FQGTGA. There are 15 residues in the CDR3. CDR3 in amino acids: CASSTYQGPYNEQFF. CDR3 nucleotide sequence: TGTGCCAGCAGCACTTACCAGGGACCCTACAATGAGCAGTTCTTC.

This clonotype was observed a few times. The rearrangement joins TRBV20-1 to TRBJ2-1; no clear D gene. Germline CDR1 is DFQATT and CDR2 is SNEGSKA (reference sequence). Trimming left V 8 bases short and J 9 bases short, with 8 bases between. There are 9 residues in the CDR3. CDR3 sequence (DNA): TGCAGTTCAGTCGCTGAGCAGTTCTTC. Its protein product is CSSVAEQFF.

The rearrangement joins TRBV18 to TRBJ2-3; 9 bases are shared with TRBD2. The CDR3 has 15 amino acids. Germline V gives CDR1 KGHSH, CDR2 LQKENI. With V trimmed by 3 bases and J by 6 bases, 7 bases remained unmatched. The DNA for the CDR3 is TGTGCCAGCTCACCCGCCGGCGGGGGGGTTGATACGCAGTATTTT. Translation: CASSPAGGGVDTQYF.

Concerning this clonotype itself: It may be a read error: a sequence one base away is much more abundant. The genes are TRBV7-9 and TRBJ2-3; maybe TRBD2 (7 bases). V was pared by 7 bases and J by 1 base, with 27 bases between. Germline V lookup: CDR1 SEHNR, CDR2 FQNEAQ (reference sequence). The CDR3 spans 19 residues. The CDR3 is CASTSLGGGRRAGTDTQYF. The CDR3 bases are TGTGCCAGCACTAGTTTGGGGGGGGGCCGGAGAGCTGGCACAGATACGCAGTATTTT.

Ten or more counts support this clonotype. The CDR3 here is CASSLNNRVETQYF. CDR3 bases: TGTGCCAGCAGCTTGAATAACAGGGTGGAGACCCAGTACTTC. The chain is built from TRBV5-5 and TRBJ2-5; TRBD1 is a possible D gene (6 bases). V lost 1 base and J lost 5, with 12 bases in between. The germline V gene encodes CDR1 SGHKS and CDR2 YYEKEE (reference sequence). This CDR3 contains 14 residues. Full variable domain (remainder filled in from reference TRBV5-5 and TRBJ2-5): DAGVTQSPTHLIKTRGQQVTLRCSPISGHKSVSWYQQVLGQGPQFIFQYYEKEERGRGNFPDRFSARQFPNYSSELNVNALLLGDSALYLCASSLNNRVETQYFGPGTRLLVL.

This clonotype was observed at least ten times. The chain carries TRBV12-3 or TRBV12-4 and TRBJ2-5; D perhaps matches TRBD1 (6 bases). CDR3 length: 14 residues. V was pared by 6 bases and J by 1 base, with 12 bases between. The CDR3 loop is CASSYRVSQETQYF. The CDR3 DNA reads TGTGCCAGCAGCTACAGGGTATCCCAAGAGACCCAGTACTTC.

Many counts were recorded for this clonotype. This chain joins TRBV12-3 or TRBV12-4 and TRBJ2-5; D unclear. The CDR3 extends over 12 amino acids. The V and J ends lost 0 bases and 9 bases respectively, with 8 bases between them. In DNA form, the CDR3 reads TGTGCCAGCAGTTTAGCTACTGGGGCCCAGTACTTC. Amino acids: CASSLATGAQYF.

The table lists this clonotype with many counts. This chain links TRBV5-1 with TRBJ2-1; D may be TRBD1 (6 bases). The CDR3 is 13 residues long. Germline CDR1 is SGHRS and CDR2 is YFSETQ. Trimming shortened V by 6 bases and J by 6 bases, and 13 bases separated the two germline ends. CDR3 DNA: TGCGCCAGCAAGTCAGGGGCGGGCAATGAGCAGTTCTTC. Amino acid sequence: CASKSGAGNEQFF.

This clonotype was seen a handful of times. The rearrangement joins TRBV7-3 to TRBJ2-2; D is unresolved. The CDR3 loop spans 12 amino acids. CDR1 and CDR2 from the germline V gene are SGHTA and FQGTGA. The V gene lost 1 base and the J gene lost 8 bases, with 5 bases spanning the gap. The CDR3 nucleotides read TGTGCCAGCAGCTTAAGACGGGGGGAGCTGTTTTTT. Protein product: CASSLRRGELFF. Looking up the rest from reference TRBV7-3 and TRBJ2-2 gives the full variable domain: GAGVSQTPSNKVTEKGKYVELRCDPISGHTALYWYRQSLGQGPEFLIYFQGTGAADDSGLPNDRFFAVRPEGSVSTLKIQRTERGDSAVYLCASSLRRGELFFGEGSRLTVL.

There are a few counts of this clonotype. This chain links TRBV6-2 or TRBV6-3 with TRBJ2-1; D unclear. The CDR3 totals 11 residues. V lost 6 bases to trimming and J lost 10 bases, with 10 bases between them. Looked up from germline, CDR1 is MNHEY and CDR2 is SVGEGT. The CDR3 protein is CASSRRGEQFF. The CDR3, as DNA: TGTGCCAGCAGCAGAAGAGGAGAGCAGTTCTTC.

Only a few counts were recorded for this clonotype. CDR3 residues: CSARGTLPTTDTQYF. Here the CDR3 DNA reads TGCAGTGCTAGAGGGACCCTCCCAACCACAGATACGCAGTATTTT. This chain uses TRBV20-1 with TRBJ2-3; D unclear. CDR3 length: 15 amino acids. Trimming pared 1 base from V and 2 bases from J, leaving 13 bases between. CDR1 DFQATT and CDR2 SNEGSKA come from the germline V gene (reference sequence).

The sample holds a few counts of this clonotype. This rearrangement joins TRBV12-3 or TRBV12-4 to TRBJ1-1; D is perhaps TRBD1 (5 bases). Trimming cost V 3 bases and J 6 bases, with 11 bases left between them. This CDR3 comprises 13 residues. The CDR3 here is CASSFRLGPEAFF. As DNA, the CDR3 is TGTGCCAGCAGTTTTAGGTTGGGGCCTGAAGCTTTCTTT.

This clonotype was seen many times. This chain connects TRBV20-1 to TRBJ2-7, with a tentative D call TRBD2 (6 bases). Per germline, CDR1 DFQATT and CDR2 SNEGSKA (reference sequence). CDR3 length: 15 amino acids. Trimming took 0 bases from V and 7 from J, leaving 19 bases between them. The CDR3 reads CSARDRVAPAGEQYV. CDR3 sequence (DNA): TGCAGTGCTAGAGATCGAGTAGCGCCGGCGGGGGAGCAGTACGTC.

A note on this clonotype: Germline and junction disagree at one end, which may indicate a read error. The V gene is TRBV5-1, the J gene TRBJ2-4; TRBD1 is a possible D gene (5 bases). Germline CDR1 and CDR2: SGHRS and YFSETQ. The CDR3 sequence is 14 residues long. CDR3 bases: TGCGCCAGCAGCTTGGACAGGTCCTGGAACATTGAGTACTTC. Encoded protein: CASSLDRSWNIEYF.

The CDR3 coding sequence is TGCAGCGTCGGCCCACAGGGTCCCGACTACGAGCAGTACTTC. Translation gives CSVGPQGPDYEQYF. The chain uses TRBV29-1 and TRBJ2-7, with D tentatively TRBD1 (6 bases). The CDR3 totals 14 residues. CDR1 and CDR2 (germline): SQVTM, ANQGSEA. With 6 bases removed from V and 3 bases from J, the gap between germline ends came to 18 bases.

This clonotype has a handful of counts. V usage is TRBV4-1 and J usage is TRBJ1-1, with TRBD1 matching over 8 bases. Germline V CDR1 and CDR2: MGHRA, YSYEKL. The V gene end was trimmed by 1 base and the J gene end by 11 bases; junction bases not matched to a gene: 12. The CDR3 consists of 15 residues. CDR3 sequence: CASSQAVTGVGVAFF. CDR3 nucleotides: TGCGCCAGCAGCCAAGCGGTGACAGGGGTTGGGGTGGCTTTCTTT.